This entry is about one TCR beta chain. This clone was counted between two and nine times. Its cognate antigen has yet to be identified. Per-base qualities were not stored, and no clone one base away is much larger. The library was obtained by the immunoSEQ multiplex PCR assay. The multiplex PCR relied on a mix of 60 forward primers for TCR Vbeta segments and 13 reverse primers for TCR Jbeta segments. The CDR3 region of rearranged TCR beta genes was amplified from genomic DNA with a multiplex PCR assay. Amplified TCR beta libraries were sequenced as 87-base-pair reads on the Illumina HiSeq System. On the authors' methods: A later analysis counted approximately 76 million unique TCR beta chains across the 666 repertoires, and around 9.9 million of these chains were shared by at least two donors. To remove PCR and sequencing errors, raw reads were error-corrected and collapsed into unique sequences using a nearest-neighbor algorithm that merged closely related sequences. To assign V, D and J gene segments, CDR3 sequences were aligned to IMGT reference sequences. For a sequence to be retained, a match of at least six nucleotides to both a V gene segment and a J gene segment was required. Rearrangements were called productive when the CDR3 lacked stop codons and stayed in frame with V and J; all others were non-productive. CDR3 was defined by IMGT convention, running from the second conserved V-encoded cysteine to the conserved J-encoded phenylalanine. In an earlier analysis of more than 550 of the donors, sequences lacking an unambiguous match to a single V gene segment were excluded. In an earlier analysis of several hundred of the donors, V segments were called functional above 56.7% productive rearrangements and were called segregating when the between-donor standard deviation exceeded 5%. A statistical classification framework was built for diagnosing cytomegalovirus status from the catalog of TCR beta chain sequences. In a later analysis, TCR nucleotide sequences were compared against IMGT/GENE-DB human TR gene sequences so that V and J genes could be assigned. The TCRdist pipeline was used in a later analysis to assign CDR3 sequences and most-parsimonious VDJ recombination scenarios. A later analysis defined each TCR beta chain by its CDR3 amino acid sequence plus V-gene family, and excluded reads lacking a unique V-gene family. A later analysis removed 600 or so highly shared, low-generation-probability nucleotide sequences to deal with suspected cross-contamination and a sequencing artifact. For each public chain, a later analysis derived a clonal expansion index from normalized ranks of inferred template counts within each repertoire. A later analysis computed generation probabilities with a VDJ recombination model fitted to out-of-frame rearrangements, and checked the results against IGoR. In a later analysis, hypergeometric tests were used to score TCR-TCR, TCR-HLA and TCR-CMV co-occurrence, with a repertoire-size bias correction applied to TCR pairs. In a later analysis, false discovery rates were estimated by permuting HLA or CMV assignments 20 times. In a later analysis, co-occurring TCRs were grouped using DBSCAN, with TCRdist sequence similarity added in when clustering inside HLA-allele-positive subsets. Co-occurrence clustering excluded repertoires with fewer than 30,000 or more than 120,000 public chains, plus five with anomalous nucleotide sharing. TCRdb's version of the immuneACCESS table is confined to in-frame rearrangements and falls short of the full clone set. An unresolved V gene accounts for under half of the shortfall where checked; the remainder is of unknown origin. From that table come the V and J calls and clone size; the DNA was used to work out D and trimming. Across this sample there are roughly 200,000 clones, with 70% to 85% seen only once. The top ten constitute 0.69% of the sample.

The record originates from a study of cytomegalovirus exposure and HLA in healthy donors (dated by TCRdb to about 2017). Turning to the overall study: An earlier analysis of several hundred of the donors reported about 300 Gb of sequence data and some 110 million unique TCR beta sequences obtained from approximately 180 million T cells. Roughly 300 gigabases of sequencing data and approximately 85 million unique TCR sequences were included in an early release covering about 600 HLA-typed donors. To study patterns of TCR occurrence, a later analysis re-analyzed previously published TCR beta repertoires from around 660 donors and added high-resolution HLA genotyping. Of the 398 genotyped donors, over 65% fell in the genetic ancestry cluster associated with self-reported Caucasian donors. Several DR-DQ haplotypes were handled as single units for association and clustering, since linkage in the cohort was strong. A separate validation cohort of about 110 different subjects was used in addition to the 666-subject first cohort. HLA typing covered class I and class II loci at four-digit resolution. Alongside the repertoire data, information on donor age, sex, ethnicity and CMV serostatus was compiled. Across approximately 420 genotyped donors of the cohort, an average of about 200,000 unique TCR beta nucleotide sequences per donor were sequenced, and roughly 18% of those sequences were non-productive. The study aimed to test whether cataloging public T cell receptors could reveal signatures of past pathogen exposure. Using immunosequencing, the study profiled T cell repertoires from 666 subjects and related those repertoires to cytomegalovirus serostatus. The number of typed donors differed by locus: about 629-630 for A, B, C, DRB1 and DQB1; approximately 540 for DQA1; 606 for DPA1; and 450 to 480 for DPB1. To predict cytomegalovirus infection status, the study combined high-throughput TCR immunosequencing, statistical association of individual TCRs with disease status, and machine learning. All discovery cohort repertoires had been generated using a single sequencing platform. The later analysis used no new phenotypic data to find candidate immune exposures, relying instead on TCR beta sequences and their occurrence across donors. In a later genetic analysis, genome-wide SNP genotypes for about three fifths of the roughly 670 donors were used, and that subset was treated as a discovery cohort. To decide whether each TCR beta V gene segment behaved as functional or pseudogenic, an earlier analysis of approximately 600 of the donors relied on high-throughput TCR beta sequencing. Results the study describes overall, beyond this receptor: Some IMGT-functional V segments, including TRBV6-2 and TRBV6-3, could not be told apart with the 87-base-pair reads, so those segments were excluded. A later analysis associated 15,000 or so TCR beta sequences with specific HLA alleles at a false discovery rate of 0.05. In both the original and validation cohorts, the classifier was reported to diagnose cytomegalovirus status with high specificity and sensitivity. A cluster of highly shared sequence variants was judged likely to represent a technical artifact of the sequencing pipeline. CMV serostatus was the only immune exposure information available for the cohort. A few of the identified cytomegalovirus-associated TCR beta chains were confirmed in vitro to be specific for cytomegalovirus antigens. This cohort had only TCR beta chains sequenced, and the lack of alpha or paired-chain data limited which features could be detected. V-gene and J-gene trimming of TCR beta chains was associated with a missense DCLRE1C variant in a later genetic analysis, and the association was replicated in an independent cohort. A further reported finding was that TCR beta sequences accurately predicted the HLA-A and HLA-B alleles for most subjects in the first cohort. In the study, approximately 160 TCR beta chains were listed as associated with cytomegalovirus. Presence/absence analyses assumed roughly uniform sequencing depth across donors, an assumption that may not hold. A later analysis found that TCR association rates varied across HLA loci, with DRB1 alleles showing the most associated TCRs and HLA-C alleles the fewest. It was suggested by the authors that the approach could potentially be generalized to other disease states and immunological phenotypes. Most CMV-associated TCR beta chains appeared to be HLA-restricted in a later analysis, and the HLA associations seemed to be driven largely by CMV exposure. Correlated functional status among segregating V segments might reflect linkage disequilibrium, but an unknown experimental factor could not be ruled out. In an earlier analysis of some 500 of the donors, most TCR beta V segments were observed in productive rearrangements about 90% or about 30% of the time, broadly matching IMGT annotations. In a later genetic analysis, fewer N-insertions in productive TCRs were reported among donors in an Asian-associated ancestry cluster than the approximately 630-donor mean. Across donors, most TCR sequences were observed very rarely, whereas some public TCRs were present in many individuals. When HLA alleles, especially DR and DQ, strongly co-occurred, TCR associations were difficult to assign to individual alleles. In a later analysis, HLA-associated TCR beta chains were found to be more clonally expanded and to have lower generation probabilities than equally common non-associated chains. Several of the top co-occurrence clusters appeared to be linked to parvovirus B19, influenza, CMV and Epstein-Barr virus, according to a later analysis. Because HLA typing was unavailable for some donors at each locus, only the typed subset was used in association tests. About 15 rarely observed V segments, including chromosome 9 orphons, were excluded from the earlier analysis of some 590 of the donors because counts were too low.

As encoded in the germline V gene (reference sequence), CDR1 is MNHEY while CDR2 is SMNVEV. Reading from cysteine to phenylalanine, the CDR3 counts 15 amino acids. Only the CDR3 DNA is retained, 45 bases long and in frame from the first base. V and J lose 6 bases and 4 bases, and a span of 16 bases separates them. The cohort was made up of approximately 670 healthy bone marrow donors. At the time of sampling, every cohort member was nominally healthy, though immune exposures that went unrecorded were likely present. The donor tested CMV seronegative and was one of the 352 seronegative cohort members. A peripheral blood sample was collected from each donor, and TCR beta sequencing was performed on peripheral blood mononuclear cells. Genomic DNA extraction from the blood cell samples was performed with the Qiagen DNeasy Blood Extraction Kit.

The sequence joins TRBV27 to TRBJ1-3; the D gene lacks a confident call. The specimen sequenced was PBMCs. The receptor was isolated from a woman between 40 and 50 years old in good health and CMV-seronegative. At the DNA level, the sequence is TGTGCCAGCAGCTTGACATCTGCGAGCGGAAACACCATATATTTT. This is translated as CASSLTSASGNTIYF.